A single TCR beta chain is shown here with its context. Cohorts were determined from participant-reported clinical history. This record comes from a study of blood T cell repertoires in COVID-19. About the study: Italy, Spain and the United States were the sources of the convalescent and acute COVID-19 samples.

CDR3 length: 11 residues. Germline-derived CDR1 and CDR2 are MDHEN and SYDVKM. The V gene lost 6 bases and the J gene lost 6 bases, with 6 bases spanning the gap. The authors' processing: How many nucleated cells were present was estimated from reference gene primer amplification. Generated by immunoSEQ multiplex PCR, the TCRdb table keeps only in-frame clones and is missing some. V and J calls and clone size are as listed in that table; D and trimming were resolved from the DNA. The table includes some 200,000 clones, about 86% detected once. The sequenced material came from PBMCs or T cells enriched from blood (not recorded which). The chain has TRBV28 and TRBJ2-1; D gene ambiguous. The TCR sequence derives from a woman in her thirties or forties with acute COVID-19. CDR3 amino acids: CASSVANEQFF. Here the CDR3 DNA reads TGTGCCAGCAGCGTGGCCAATGAGCAGTTCTTC.